The sequence of this TCR beta chain was determined in a study of vaccination and CD4 T cells after COVID-19. Worth noting for this clonotype: What it binds is not known.

Cultured CD4+ T-cell DNA underwent Oncomine TCR Beta short-read sequencing. Each CDR3 protein is one row after TCRdb ran MiXCR on the PCR reads. The sample has under 20,000 distinct CDR3 sequences, around 55% seen once; the top ten hold 7.5%. Specified treatment: approximately nine-day PBMC culture with coronavirus spike peptide pools or control peptides (ViraFEST assay). The culture of two million PBMCs per well included roughly 10 IU/ml IL-2 and approximately 10 ug/ml peptide pools. J lost 4 bases, V lost 6 bases, and 6 bases had no gene match. This CDR3 region has 15 residues. Findings and caveats of the study: Median numbers of SARS-CoV-2-reactive clonotypes increased from roughly 22 to 38 (not a significant change).

The source of this sequence is a human donor who had recovered from COVID-19. The chain carries TRBV12-3 or TRBV12-4 and TRBJ2-7, with 13 bases aligning to TRBD2. Material for sequencing was CD4+ T cells from blood, cultured in vitro. CDR3 region: CASRPGLAGPYEQYF. In DNA, the CDR3 is TGTGCCAGCAGGCCGGGACTAGCGGGGCCATACGAGCAGTACTTC.